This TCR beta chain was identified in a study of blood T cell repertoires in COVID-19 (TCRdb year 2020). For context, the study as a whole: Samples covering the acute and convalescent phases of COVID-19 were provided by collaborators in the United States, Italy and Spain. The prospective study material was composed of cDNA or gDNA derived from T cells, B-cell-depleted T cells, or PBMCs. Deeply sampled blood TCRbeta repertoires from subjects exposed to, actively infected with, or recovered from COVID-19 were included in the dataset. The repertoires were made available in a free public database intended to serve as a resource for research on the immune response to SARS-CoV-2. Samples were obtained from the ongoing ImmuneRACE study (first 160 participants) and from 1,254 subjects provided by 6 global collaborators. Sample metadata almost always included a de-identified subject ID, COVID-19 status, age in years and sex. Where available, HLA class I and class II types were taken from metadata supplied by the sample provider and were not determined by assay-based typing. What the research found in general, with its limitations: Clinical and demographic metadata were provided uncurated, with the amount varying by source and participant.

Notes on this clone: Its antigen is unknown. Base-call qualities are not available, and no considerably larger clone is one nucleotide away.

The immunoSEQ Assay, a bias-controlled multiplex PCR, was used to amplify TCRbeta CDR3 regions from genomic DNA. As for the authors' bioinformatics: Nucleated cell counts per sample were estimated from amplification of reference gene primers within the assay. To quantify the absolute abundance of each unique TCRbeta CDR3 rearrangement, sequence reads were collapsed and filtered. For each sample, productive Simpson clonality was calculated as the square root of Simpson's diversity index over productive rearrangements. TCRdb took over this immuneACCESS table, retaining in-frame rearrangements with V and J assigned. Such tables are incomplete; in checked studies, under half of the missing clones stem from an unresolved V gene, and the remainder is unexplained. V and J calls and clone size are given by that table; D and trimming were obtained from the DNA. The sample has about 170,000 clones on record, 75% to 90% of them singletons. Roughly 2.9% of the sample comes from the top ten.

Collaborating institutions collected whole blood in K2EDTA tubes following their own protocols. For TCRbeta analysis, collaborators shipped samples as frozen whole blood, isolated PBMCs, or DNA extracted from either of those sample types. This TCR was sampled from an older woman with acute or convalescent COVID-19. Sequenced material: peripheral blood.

This receptor carries the CDR3 CATSRDRQGQSSQPQHF. The DNA reads as follows: TGTGCCACCAGCAGAGACAGACAGGGACAATCGAGTCAGCCCCAGCATTTT. The chain is assembled from TRBV15 and TRBJ1-5, and TRBD1 aligns with 7 junction nucleotides. The CDR3 runs 17 amino acids, cysteine and phenylalanine included. Only CDR3 DNA is held: 51 bases, read in frame from base 1. The germline V gene encodes CDR1 LNHNV and CDR2 YYDKDF (reference sequence). Germline trimming amounts to 0 bases on V and 6 bases on J, with 11 as the count of junction bases outside the gene matches.